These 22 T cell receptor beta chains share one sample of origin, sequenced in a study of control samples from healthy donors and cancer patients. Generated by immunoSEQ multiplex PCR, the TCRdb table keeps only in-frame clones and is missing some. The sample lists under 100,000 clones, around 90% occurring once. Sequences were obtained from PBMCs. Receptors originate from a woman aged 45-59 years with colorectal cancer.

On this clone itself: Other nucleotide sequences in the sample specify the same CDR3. This CDR3 is CASSLGGRETQYF. The CDR3 DNA is TGTGCCAGCAGCTTAGGTGGGCGGGAGACCCAGTACTTC. The V gene is TRBV7-2, the J gene TRBJ2-5, with D uncertain. CDR1 and CDR2 from the germline V gene are SGHTA and FQGNSA. This CDR3 is 13 amino acids long. V shed 1 base and J shed 5 bases, with 8 bases lying between them.

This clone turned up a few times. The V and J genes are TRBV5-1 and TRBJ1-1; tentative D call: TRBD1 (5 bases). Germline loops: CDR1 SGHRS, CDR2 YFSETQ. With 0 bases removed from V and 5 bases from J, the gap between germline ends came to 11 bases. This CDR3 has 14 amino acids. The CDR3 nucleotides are TGCGCCAGCAGCTTGGACACAGGATGGACTGAAGCTTTCTTT. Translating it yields CASSLDTGWTEAFF. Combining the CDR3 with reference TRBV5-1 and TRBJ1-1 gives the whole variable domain KAGVTQTPRYLIKTRGQQVTLSCSPISGHRSVSWYQQTPGQGLQFLFEYFSETQRNKGNFPGRFSGRQFSNSRSEMNVSTLELGDSALYLCASSLDTGWTEAFFGQGTRLTVV.

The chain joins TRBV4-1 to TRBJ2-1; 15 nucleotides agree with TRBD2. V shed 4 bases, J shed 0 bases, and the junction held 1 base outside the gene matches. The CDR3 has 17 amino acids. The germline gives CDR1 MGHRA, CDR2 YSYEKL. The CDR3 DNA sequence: TGCGCCAGCAGCCCGGGACTAGCGGGGGGCTCCTACAATGAGCAGTTCTTC. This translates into CASSPGLAGGSYNEQFF.

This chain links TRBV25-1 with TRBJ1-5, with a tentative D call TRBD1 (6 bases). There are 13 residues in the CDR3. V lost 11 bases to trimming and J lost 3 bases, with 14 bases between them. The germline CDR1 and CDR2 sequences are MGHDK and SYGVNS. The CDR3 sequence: CAVPDSLNQPQHF. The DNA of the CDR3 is TGTGCCGTACCGGACAGCCTCAATCAGCCCCAGCATTTT.

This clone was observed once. The CDR3 is CASSSRTGSPLGTEAFF. CDR3 nucleotide sequence: TGTGCCAGCAGCTCCCGGACAGGATCCCCGTTGGGAACTGAAGCTTTCTTT. The chain couples TRBV14 to TRBJ1-1; TRBD1 agrees at 7 bases. This CDR3 region has 17 residues. Trimming took 5 bases from V and 5 from J; bases not matched to a gene: 17. Germline V gene lookup returns CDR1 SGHDN and CDR2 FVKESK.

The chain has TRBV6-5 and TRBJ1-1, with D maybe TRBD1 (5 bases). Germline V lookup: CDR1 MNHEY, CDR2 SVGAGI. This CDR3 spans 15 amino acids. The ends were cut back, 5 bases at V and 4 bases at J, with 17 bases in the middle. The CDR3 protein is CASSLTQGLGTEAFF. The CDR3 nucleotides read TGTGCCAGCAGTCTAACCCAGGGCCTGGGCACTGAAGCTTTCTTT.

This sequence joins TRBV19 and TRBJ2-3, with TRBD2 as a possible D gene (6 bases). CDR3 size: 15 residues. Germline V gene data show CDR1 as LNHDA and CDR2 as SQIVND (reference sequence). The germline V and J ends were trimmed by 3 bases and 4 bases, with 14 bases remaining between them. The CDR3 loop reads CASSMGRRVADTQYF. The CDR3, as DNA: TGTGCCAGTAGTATGGGTAGGAGGGTTGCAGATACGCAGTATTTT.

The DNA of the CDR3 is TGTGCCAGCAGCTTAGGTGGCATAGGTCAGCCCCAGCATTTT. Translating it yields CASSLGGIGQPQHF. The chain is built from TRBV13 and TRBJ1-5; D uncertain. V gave up 0 bases and J gave up 6 bases, with 9 bases separating them. Per the germline V gene, CDR1 is PRHDT and CDR2 is FYEKMQ (reference sequence). The CDR3 is made up of 14 amino acids.

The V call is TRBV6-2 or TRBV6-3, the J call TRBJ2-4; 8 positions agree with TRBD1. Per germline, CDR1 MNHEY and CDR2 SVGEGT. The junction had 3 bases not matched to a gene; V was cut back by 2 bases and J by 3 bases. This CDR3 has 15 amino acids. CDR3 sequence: CASSYGGTGKNIQYF. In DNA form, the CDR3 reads TGTGCCAGCAGTTACGGCGGGACAGGCAAAAACATTCAGTACTTC.

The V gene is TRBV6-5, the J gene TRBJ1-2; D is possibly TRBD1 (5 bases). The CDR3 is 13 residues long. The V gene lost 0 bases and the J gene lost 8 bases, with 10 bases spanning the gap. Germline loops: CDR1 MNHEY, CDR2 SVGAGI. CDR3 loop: CASSYSQGRGYTF. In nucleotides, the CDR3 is TGTGCCAGCAGTTACTCGCAGGGAAGGGGCTACACCTTC.

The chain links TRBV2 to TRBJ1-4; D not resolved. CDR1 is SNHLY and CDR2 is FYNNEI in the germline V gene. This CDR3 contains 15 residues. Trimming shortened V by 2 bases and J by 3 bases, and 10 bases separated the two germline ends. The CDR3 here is CASSELGMANEKLFF. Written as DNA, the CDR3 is TGTGCCAGCAGTGAACTGGGGATGGCTAATGAAAAACTGTTTTTT. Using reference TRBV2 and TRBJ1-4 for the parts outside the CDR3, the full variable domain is EPEVTQTPSHQVTQMGQEVILRCVPISNHLYFYWYRQILGQKVEFLVSFYNNEISEKSEIFDDQFSVERPDGSNFTLKIRSTKLEDSAMYFCASSELGMANEKLFFGSGTQLSVL.

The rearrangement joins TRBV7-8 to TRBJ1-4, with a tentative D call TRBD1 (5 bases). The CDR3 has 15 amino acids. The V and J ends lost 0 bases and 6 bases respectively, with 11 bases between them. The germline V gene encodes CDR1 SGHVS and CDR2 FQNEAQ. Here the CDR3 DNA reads TGTGCCAGCAGCTTAGCGATGAGAGGGGATGAAAAACTGTTTTTT. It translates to CASSLAMRGDEKLFF.

The DNA for the CDR3 is TGTGCCACCCGTGGGAGGGGCCTCCAAGAGACCCAGTACTTC. This sequence encodes CATRGRGLQETQYF. V is TRBV27 and J is TRBJ2-5, with 7 bases identical to TRBD2. This CDR3 contains 14 residues. Germline V gene sequence: CDR1 MNHEY, CDR2 SMNVEV (reference sequence). Trimming removed 10 bases from V and 1 base from J; junction bases left unmatched: 9.

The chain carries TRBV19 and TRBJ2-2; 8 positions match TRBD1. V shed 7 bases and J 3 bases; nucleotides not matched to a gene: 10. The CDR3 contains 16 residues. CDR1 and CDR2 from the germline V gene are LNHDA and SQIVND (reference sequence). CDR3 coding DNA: TGTGCCAGTACCAAGGACAGGGCGATGTACACCGGGGAGCTGTTTTTT. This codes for CASTKDRAMYTGELFF.

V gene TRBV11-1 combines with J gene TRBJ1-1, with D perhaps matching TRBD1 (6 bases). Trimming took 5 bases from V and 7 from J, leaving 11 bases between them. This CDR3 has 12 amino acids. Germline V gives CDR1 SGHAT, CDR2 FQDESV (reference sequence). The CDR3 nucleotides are TGTGCCAGCAGCCCCGACAGGAGTGAAGCTTTCTTT. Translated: CASSPDRSEAFF. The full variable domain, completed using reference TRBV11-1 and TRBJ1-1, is EAEVAQSPRYKITEKSQAVAFWCDPISGHATLYWYRQILGQGPELLVQFQDESVVDDSQLPKDRFSAERLKGVDSTLKIQPAELGDSAMYLCASSPDRSEAFFGQGTRLTVV.

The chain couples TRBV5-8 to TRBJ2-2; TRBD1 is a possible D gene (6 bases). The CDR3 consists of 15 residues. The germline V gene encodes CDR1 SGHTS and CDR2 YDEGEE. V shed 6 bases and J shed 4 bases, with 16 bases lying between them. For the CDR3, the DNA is TGTGCCAGCAACCACAGGGCCCGGGGCACCGGGGAGCTGTTTTTT. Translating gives CASNHRARGTGELFF. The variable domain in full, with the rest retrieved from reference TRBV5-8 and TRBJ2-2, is EAGVTQSPTHLIKTRGQQATLRCSPISGHTSVYWYQQALGLGLQFLLWYDEGEERNRGNFPPRFSGRQFPNYSSELNVNALELEDSALYLCASNHRARGTGELFFGEGSRLTVL.

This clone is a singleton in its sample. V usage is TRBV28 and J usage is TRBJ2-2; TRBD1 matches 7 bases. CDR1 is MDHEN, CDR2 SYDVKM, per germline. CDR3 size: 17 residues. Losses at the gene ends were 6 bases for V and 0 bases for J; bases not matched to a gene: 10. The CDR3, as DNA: TGTGCCAGCAGACGCACGACGGGGACAGCGAACACCGGGGAGCTGTTTTTT. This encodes CASRRTTGTANTGELFF. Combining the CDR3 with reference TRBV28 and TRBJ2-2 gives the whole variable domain DVKVTQSSRYLVKRTGEKVFLECVQDMDHENMFWYRQDPGLGLRLIYFSYDVKMKEKGDIPEGYSVSREKKERFSLILESASTNQTSMYLCASRRTTGTANTGELFFGEGSRLTVL.

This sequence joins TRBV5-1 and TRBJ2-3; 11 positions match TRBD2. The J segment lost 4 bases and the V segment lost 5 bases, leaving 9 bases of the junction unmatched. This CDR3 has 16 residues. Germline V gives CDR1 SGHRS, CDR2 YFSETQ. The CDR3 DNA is TGCGCCAGCAGTTCCTTTAGCGGGGGGGCCGCAGATACGCAGTATTTT. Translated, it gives CASSSFSGGAADTQYF.

The CDR3 loop reads CASSATGGGTEAFF. As DNA, the CDR3 is TGTGCCAGCAGCGCGACAGGGGGGGGCACTGAAGCTTTCTTT. The V call is TRBV7-9, the J call TRBJ1-1; 9 bases map to TRBD1. The V gene's germline CDR1 is SEHNR and CDR2 FQNEAQ (reference sequence). The junction had 5 bases not matched to a gene; V was cut back by 5 bases and J by 4 bases. This CDR3 has 14 amino acids.

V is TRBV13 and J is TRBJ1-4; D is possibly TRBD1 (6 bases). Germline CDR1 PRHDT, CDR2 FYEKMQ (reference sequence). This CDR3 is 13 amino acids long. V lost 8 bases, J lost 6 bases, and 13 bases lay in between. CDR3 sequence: CASRRGKDEKLFF. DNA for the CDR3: TGTGCCAGCCGAAGGGGGAAGGATGAAAAACTGTTTTTT.

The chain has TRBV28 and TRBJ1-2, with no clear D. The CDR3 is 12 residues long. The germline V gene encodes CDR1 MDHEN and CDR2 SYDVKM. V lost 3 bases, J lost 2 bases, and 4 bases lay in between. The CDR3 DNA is TGTGCCAGCAGTTTGGGGAACTATGGCTACACCTTC. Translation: CASSLGNYGYTF.

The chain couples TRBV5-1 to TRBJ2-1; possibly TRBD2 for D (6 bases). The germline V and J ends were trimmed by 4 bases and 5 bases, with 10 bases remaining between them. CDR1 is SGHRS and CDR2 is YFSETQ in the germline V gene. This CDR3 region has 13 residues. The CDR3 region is CASSARRDNEQFF. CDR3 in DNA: TGCGCCAGCAGCGCCAGGAGGGACAATGAGCAGTTCTTC.